This T cell receptor beta chain appears in the sequencing data of a study of blood T cells in healthy people across ages. It was with a sample-barcoded 5' primer and a J-beta primer mix that a second PCR of about 6 to 12 cycles was run. In TCRdb, the 5' RACE reads were re-called with MiXCR into one record per CDR3 protein. Seen here are 1.5 million to 2 million distinct CDR3 sequences, roughly 49% observed once, and the top ten hold less than 2.5%. V lost 1 base, J lost 1 base, and 7 bases lay in between. The CDR3 spans 13 residues. The germline V gene has CDR1 DFQATT and CDR2 SNEGSKA (reference sequence). This clonotype was recorded only once.

The sample comprised blood. The clonotype originates from a woman between 35 and 50 years old in good health. V usage is TRBV20-1 and J usage is TRBJ2-5, with unresolved D. The CDR3 DNA reads TGCAGTGCTAGAGTTCAGGCCCAAGAGACCCAGTACTTC. Residues: CSARVQAQETQYF.